A selection of T cell receptor beta chains follows, all from one sample in a study of cytotoxic CD8 clonotypes in ibrutinib-treated CLL. Here immunoSEQ multiplex PCR was the method, and the copy in TCRdb shows in-frame clones only, minus some. This table holds approximately 100,000 clones, more than 75% found once. The material was PBMCs, obtained after 12 months of ibrutinib treatment. Every receptor here comes from a human donor with chronic lymphocytic leukemia. Both conserved end residues are part of each CDR3. The D gene is left open where the match is weak. Clone size is not always given. Where it is, it says once, few, many or a class for expanded clones.

v_call,clone_size,j_call,d_call,cdr3_nt,cdr3_aa
TRBV5-6,.,TRBJ2-3,.,TGTGCCAGCAGCTTCTTACGTCCAGGGTATGGCACAGATACGCAGTATTTT,CASSFLRPGYGTDTQYF
TRBV23-1,.,TRBJ2-7,TRBD1,TGCGCCAGCAGACTGCCGGGACAGGGCCTTTCCTACGAGCAGTACTTC,CASRLPGQGLSYEQYF
TRBV7-2,.,TRBJ1-1,.,TGTGCCAGCAGCTTATCAAGGGGAGGGACTGAAGCTTTCTTT,CASSLSRGGTEAFF
TRBV4-2,.,TRBJ2-1,.,TGTGCCAGCAGCCAAGCGGGGGACTACAATGAGCAGTTCTTC,CASSQAGDYNEQFF
TRBV4-2,.,TRBJ2-3,.,TGTGCCAGCAGCCCTTCCCACTGGCTAGATACGCAGTATTTT,CASSPSHWLDTQYF
TRBV6-6,.,TRBJ2-5,.,TGTGCCAGCAGGACGGGGAGCCGCGAGACCCAGTACTTC,CASRTGSRETQYF
TRBV2,many,TRBJ2-2,.,TGTGCCACACCACGACTAGCGAACACCGGGGAGCTGTTTTTT,CATPRLANTGELFF
TRBV6-5,.,TRBJ2-7,TRBD2,TGTGCCAGCAGAAACGGACTAGCGGGGTGGTACGAGCAGTACTTC,CASRNGLAGWYEQYF
TRBV19,.,TRBJ2-4,TRBD1,TGTGCCAGTAGTTTCTCCGGGACAGGGGAAAACATTCAGTACTTC,CASSFSGTGENIQYF
TRBV7-9,.,TRBJ2-1,TRBD2,TGTGCCAGCAGCTTAAGCGGGGGGCGCTCCTACAATGAGCAGTTCTTC,CASSLSGGRSYNEQFF
TRBV5-1,.,TRBJ2-7,.,TGCGCCAGCAGCTTGGTGATTAACGACGAGCAGTACTTC,CASSLVINDEQYF
TRBV5-1,once,TRBJ2-3,.,TGCGCCAGCAGCTCCTTTCGGCTAGCATATGTGGATACGCAGTATTTT,CASSSFRLAYVDTQYF
TRBV7-9,.,TRBJ2-7,TRBD2,TGTGCCAGCAGCCGGGAGGTCTACGAGCAGTACTTC,CASSREVYEQYF
TRBV2,medium-sized,TRBJ1-5,.,TGTGCCAGCAGTGACGTCGGTCAGCCCCAGCATTTT,CASSDVGQPQHF
TRBV28,.,TRBJ2-1,.,TGTGCCAGCAGTTTAAGCCACTACAATGAGCAGTTCTTC,CASSLSHYNEQFF
TRBV7-9,.,TRBJ2-7,.,TGTGCCAGCAGTCCACCAGGGAGAATCTCCTACGAGCAGTACTTC,CASSPPGRISYEQYF
TRBV5-1,.,TRBJ2-1,.,TGCGCCAGCAGCCCGGAGGGGGGGGGCCACAATGAGCAGTTCTTC,CASSPEGGGHNEQFF
TRBV14,.,TRBJ2-1,TRBD1,TGTGCCAGCAGTCCGACAGGGGATGAGCAGTTCTTC,CASSPTGDEQFF
TRBV29-1,.,TRBJ2-2,.,TGCAGCGCCTATAGACAGACCGGGGAGCTGTTTTTT,CSAYRQTGELFF
TRBV4-1,.,TRBJ1-1,.,TGCGCCAGCAGCCAAGGCCGGGGAGGGGATCGGGACACTGAAGCTTTCTTT,CASSQGRGGDRDTEAFF
TRBV7-9,once,TRBJ2-2,TRBD1,TGTGCCAGCAGCCCTACCGGGACAGCACCTACCGGGGAGCTGTTTTTT,CASSPTGTAPTGELFF
TRBV5-6,.,TRBJ1-1,.,TGTGCCAGCAGACGACAGAACACTGAAGCTTTCTTT,CASRRQNTEAFF